Below are 20 T cell receptor beta chains sequenced from a single sample in a study of OX40 agonist ivuxolimab in advanced cancers. Profiled with immunoSEQ multiplex PCR; TCRdb holds only in-frame clones, not every one. Here the sample spans under 15,000 clones, 84% being singletons. Sample: CD4+ or CD8+ T cells sorted from blood, taken in a trial of the OX40 agonist ivuxolimab. The receptors were gathered from an adult with an advanced solid tumor such as melanoma, head and neck, liver or kidney cancer.

Comment on this clone: The junction does not match germline at one end; this may be a read error. This chain links TRBV18 with TRBJ2-3; D is uncertain. The CDR3 has 11 residues. Germline CDR1 is KGHSH and CDR2 is LQKENI. The CDR3 coding sequence is TGTGCCAGTTCACCAGCGGATACGCAGTATTTT. Amino acid sequence: CASSPADTQYF.

This rearrangement joins TRBV9 to TRBJ1-2; tentatively, D is TRBD1 (6 bases). The CDR3 runs to 15 residues. Trimming took 2 bases from V and 5 from J, leaving 16 bases between them. Germline values: CDR1 SGDLS, CDR2 YYNGEE. The CDR3 sequence: CASSVAGGGGYGYTF. In DNA form, the CDR3 reads TGTGCCAGCAGCGTCGCCGGGGGGGGCGGATATGGCTACACCTTC.

The chain has TRBV11-2 and TRBJ1-5; TRBD1 might be the D (5 bases). The V end lost 3 bases, the J end lost 3 bases, and 9 bases lay between the germline ends. The CDR3 has 14 amino acids. Germline CDR1 is SGHAT and CDR2 is FQNNGV. The CDR3 loop reads CASSFGQTNQPQHF. In nucleotides, the CDR3 is TGTGCCAGCAGCTTTGGACAAACCAATCAGCCCCAGCATTTT.

The chain carries TRBV2 and TRBJ2-2, with a tentative D call TRBD2 (6 bases). Looked up from germline, CDR1 is SNHLY and CDR2 is FYNNEI. The CDR3 has 15 residues. V shed 7 bases and J shed 4 bases, with 16 bases lying between them. DNA for the CDR3: TGTGCCAGCACCCAATTAGCGGAGATCACCGGGGAGCTGTTTTTT. It is translated as CASTQLAEITGELFF.

The CDR3 region has the DNA TGTGCCAGCAGCTTACCACGTCACGGGAGTGAGGACTTGGAGACCCAGTACTTC. It yields the protein CASSLPRHGSEDLETQYF. This chain connects TRBV7-2 to TRBJ2-5; D possibly corresponds to TRBD2 (6 bases). Per the germline V gene, CDR1 is SGHTA and CDR2 is FQGNSA. This CDR3 is 18 amino acids long. The V end was cut by 2 bases, the J end by 5 bases, with 24 bases between.

This clone was detected only a few times. V and J are TRBV19 and TRBJ1-1, with a possible D match to TRBD1 (5 bases). Germline-derived CDR1 and CDR2 are LNHDA and SQIVND (reference sequence). The V end lost 1 base, the J end lost 2 bases, and 17 bases lay between the germline ends. This CDR3 is built from 17 residues. CDR3 nucleotides: TGTGCCAGTAGTATAGGAGGACACTCGGGGTTCAACACTGAAGCTTTCTTT. It codes for CASSIGGHSGFNTEAFF.

The chain has TRBV7-8 and TRBJ2-7; D might be TRBD1 or TRBD2, each matching 5 bases. The V gene lost 1 base and the J gene lost 3 bases, with 10 bases spanning the gap. The CDR3 covers 14 residues. CDR1 is SGHVS and CDR2 is FQNEAQ in the germline V gene. The CDR3 spells CASSLEQEVYEQYF. The DNA for the CDR3 is TGTGCCAGCAGCTTAGAACAGGAGGTCTACGAGCAGTACTTC.

The chain combines TRBV23-1 with TRBJ2-3; 10 bases are shared with TRBD2. TRBV23-1 is flagged as an ORF with uncertain function. V dropped 0 bases and J dropped 3; count of bases not matched to a gene: 12. This CDR3 region has 19 residues. CDR3 loop: CASSQSCRVTSGTTDTQYF. CDR3 nucleotides: TGCGCCAGCAGTCAATCCTGCAGGGTTACTAGCGGGACGACAGATACGCAGTATTTT.

As for this clone: The junction and the germline gene differ at one end; a read error may be behind it. The same CDR3 is also encoded by other DNA sequences in this sample. This chain connects TRBV7-9 to TRBJ1-6; no firm D call. This CDR3 spans 14 amino acids. Germline V CDR1 and CDR2: SEHNR, FQNEAQ (reference sequence). The CDR3 sequence: CASSPEGHNSPLHF. CDR3 bases: TGCGCCAGCAGCCCCGAAGGTCATAATTCACCCCTCCACTTT.

This chain connects TRBV4-1 to TRBJ1-2, with TRBD1 matching over 7 bases. Germline CDR1 reads MGHRA; CDR2 reads YSYEKL. The CDR3 extends over 15 amino acids. The V gene end was trimmed by 4 bases and the J gene end by 0 bases; junction bases not matched to a gene: 5. CDR3 DNA: TGCGCCAGCAGCCTTTGGACAGGAGCTAACTATGGCTACACCTTC. Translated: CASSLWTGANYGYTF.

The chain couples TRBV14 to TRBJ1-1, with D maybe TRBD1 (5 bases). The CDR3 has 14 amino acids. V lost 5 bases, J lost 2 bases, and 12 bases lay in between. Per the germline V gene, CDR1 is SGHDN and CDR2 is FVKESK. The CDR3 here is CASSYGTANTEAFF. For the CDR3, the DNA is TGTGCCAGCAGCTACGGGACGGCCAACACTGAAGCTTTCTTT.

This chain uses TRBV7-4 with TRBJ2-7; TRBD1 agrees at 7 bases. The CDR3 sequence is 16 residues long. From germline, CDR1 is SGHVT and CDR2 SQSDAQ. V lost 3 bases, J lost 0 bases, and 8 bases stayed unmatched. CDR3 in amino acids: CASSFDRAPSSYEQYF. CDR3 DNA sequence: TGTGCCAGCAGCTTTGACAGGGCCCCCTCCTCCTACGAGCAGTACTTC.

This clone was seen only a few times. The chain carries TRBV13 and TRBJ2-7; 7 bases match TRBD2. From germline, CDR1 is PRHDT and CDR2 FYEKMQ (reference sequence). This CDR3 spans 15 amino acids. J gave up 3 bases and V 5 bases, and 10 bases lay outside the gene matches. This CDR3 is CASSETTSDYYEQYF. The CDR3 DNA is TGTGCCAGCAGCGAGACAACTAGCGACTACTACGAGCAGTACTTC.

This clone was detected once. The V gene is TRBV6-5, the J gene TRBJ1-3, with D maybe TRBD1 (6 bases). CDR3 length equals 15 residues. CDR1 and CDR2 from the germline V gene are MNHEY and SVGAGI. V lost 5 bases and J 4 bases, leaving 15 bases between the germline ends. CDR3 region: CASSIQGSSGNTIYF. CDR3 DNA sequence: TGTGCCAGCAGTATCCAGGGGTCTTCGGGAAACACCATATATTTT.

The sample holds a few counts of this clone. The chain couples TRBV27 to TRBJ2-2; tentatively, D is TRBD1 (5 bases). CDR3 length: 15 residues. V was cut by 5 bases and J by 0 bases, with 10 bases left in between. Germline-derived CDR1 and CDR2 are MNHEY and SMNVEV (reference sequence). The CDR3 loop reads CASSNTGANTGELFF. CDR3 coding DNA: TGTGCCAGCAGTAACACAGGAGCGAACACCGGGGAGCTGTTTTTT.

This clone was seen once. V gene TRBV6-1 combines with J gene TRBJ2-1; D might be TRBD2 (6 bases). CDR3 length: 14 residues. Between the trimmed V and J ends, which lost 1 base and 5 bases, there was a span of 9 bases. Per germline, CDR1 MNHNS and CDR2 SASEGT. The chain's CDR3 is CASSEGLVDNEQFF. The CDR3 nucleotides are TGTGCCAGCAGTGAAGGACTAGTCGACAATGAGCAGTTCTTC.

The chain couples TRBV27 to TRBJ1-5; 10 bases align to TRBD1. J was trimmed by 5 bases and V by 8 bases; bases with no gene match: 3. The CDR3 sequence is 13 residues long. The germline gives CDR1 MNHEY, CDR2 SMNVEV (reference sequence). The CDR3 region is CASGTGVHQPQHF. CDR3 DNA: TGTGCCAGCGGGACAGGGGTTCATCAGCCCCAGCATTTT.

The gene calls are TRBV6-5 and TRBJ2-7; D unclear. CDR1 is MNHEY and CDR2 is SVGAGI in the germline V gene. The CDR3 extends over 12 amino acids. V was clipped by 2 bases and J by 4 bases, with 6 bases between them. CDR3 protein: CASSYTRYEQYF. CDR3 DNA: TGTGCCAGCAGTTACACCCGGTACGAGCAGTACTTC.

The J gene is TRBJ1-2, the V gene TRBV9; D gene uncertain. Germline loops: CDR1 SGDLS, CDR2 YYNGEE. V lost 4 bases and J lost 5, with 12 bases in between. There are 13 residues in the CDR3. The CDR3 DNA reads TGTGCCAGCAGCCCCCTAAACCAATATGGCTACACCTTC. Protein product: CASSPLNQYGYTF.

The chain couples TRBV2 to TRBJ2-1, with D unresolved. V lost 5 bases and J 7 bases, leaving 6 bases between the germline ends. The CDR3 extends over 11 amino acids. Per germline, CDR1 SNHLY and CDR2 FYNNEI. CDR3 DNA: TGTGCCAGCAGTTACGGAAATGAGCAGTTCTTC. This translates into CASSYGNEQFF.